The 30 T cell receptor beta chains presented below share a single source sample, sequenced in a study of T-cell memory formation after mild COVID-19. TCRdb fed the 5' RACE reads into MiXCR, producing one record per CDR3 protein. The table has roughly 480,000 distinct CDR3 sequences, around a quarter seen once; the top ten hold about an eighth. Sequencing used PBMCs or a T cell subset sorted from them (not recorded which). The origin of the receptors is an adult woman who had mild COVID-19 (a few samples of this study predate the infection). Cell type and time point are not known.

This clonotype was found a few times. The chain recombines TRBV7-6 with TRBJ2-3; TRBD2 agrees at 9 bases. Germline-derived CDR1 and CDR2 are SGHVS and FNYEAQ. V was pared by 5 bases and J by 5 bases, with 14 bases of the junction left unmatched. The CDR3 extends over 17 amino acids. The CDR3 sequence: CASSAHWTSERVDTQYF. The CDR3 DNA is TGTGCCAGCAGCGCACACTGGACTAGCGAGAGAGTAGATACGCAGTATTTT.

CDR3 amino acids: CASVEGGSNYGYTF. The DNA for the CDR3 is TGTGCCAGCGTCGAGGGAGGGTCGAACTATGGCTACACCTTC. V and J are TRBV4-2 and TRBJ1-2; D call uncertain. This CDR3 comprises 14 residues. Looked up from germline, CDR1 is LGHNA and CDR2 is YNFKEQ. V shed 8 bases and J shed 2 bases, with 15 bases lying between them.

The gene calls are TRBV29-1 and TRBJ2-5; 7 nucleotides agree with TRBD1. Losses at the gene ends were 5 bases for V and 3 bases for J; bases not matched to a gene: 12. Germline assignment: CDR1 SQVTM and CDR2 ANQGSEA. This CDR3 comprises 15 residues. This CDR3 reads CSVIEQGLGEETQYF. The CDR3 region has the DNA TGCAGCGTTATCGAACAGGGGCTCGGGGAAGAGACCCAGTACTTC.

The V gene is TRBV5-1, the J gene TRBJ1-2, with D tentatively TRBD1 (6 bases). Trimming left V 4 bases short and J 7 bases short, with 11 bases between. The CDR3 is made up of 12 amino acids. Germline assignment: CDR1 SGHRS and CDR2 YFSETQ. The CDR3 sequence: CASSTDRRGYTF. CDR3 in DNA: TGCGCCAGCAGCACGGACAGACGTGGCTACACCTTC.

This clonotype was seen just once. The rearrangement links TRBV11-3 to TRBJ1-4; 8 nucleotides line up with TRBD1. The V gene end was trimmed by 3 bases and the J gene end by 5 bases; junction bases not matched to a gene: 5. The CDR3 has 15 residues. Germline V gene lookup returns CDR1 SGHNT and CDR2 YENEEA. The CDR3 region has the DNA TGTGCCAGCAGCTTGGGAGGACAGGGCAATGAAAAACTGTTTTTT. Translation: CASSLGGQGNEKLFF.

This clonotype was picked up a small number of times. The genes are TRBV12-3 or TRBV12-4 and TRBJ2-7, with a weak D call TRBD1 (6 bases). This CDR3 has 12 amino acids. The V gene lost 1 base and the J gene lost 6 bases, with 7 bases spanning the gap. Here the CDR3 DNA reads TGTGCCAGCAGTTTAGGGGGGCCCGAGCAGTACTTC. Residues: CASSLGGPEQYF.

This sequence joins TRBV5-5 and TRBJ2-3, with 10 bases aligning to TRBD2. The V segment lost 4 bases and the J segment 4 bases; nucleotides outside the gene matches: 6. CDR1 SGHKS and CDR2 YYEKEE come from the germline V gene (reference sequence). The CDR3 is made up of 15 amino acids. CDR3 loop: CASSMISGGADTQYF. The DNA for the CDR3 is TGTGCCAGCAGCATGATCAGCGGGGGGGCAGATACGCAGTATTTT.

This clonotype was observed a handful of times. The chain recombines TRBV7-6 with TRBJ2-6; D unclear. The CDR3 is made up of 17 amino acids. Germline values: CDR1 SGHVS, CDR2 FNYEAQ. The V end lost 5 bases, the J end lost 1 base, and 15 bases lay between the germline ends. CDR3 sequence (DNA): TGTGCCAGCAGCCCTAGGACGGTAGATTCTGGGGCCAACGTCCTGACTTTC. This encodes CASSPRTVDSGANVLTF.

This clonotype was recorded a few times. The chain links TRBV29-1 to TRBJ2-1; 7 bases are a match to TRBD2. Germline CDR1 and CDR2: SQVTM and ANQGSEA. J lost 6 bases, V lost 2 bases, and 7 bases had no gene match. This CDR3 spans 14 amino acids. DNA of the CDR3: TGCAGCGTTGAAAAACTAGCGCAGGGCAATGAGCAGTTCTTC. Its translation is CSVEKLAQGNEQFF.

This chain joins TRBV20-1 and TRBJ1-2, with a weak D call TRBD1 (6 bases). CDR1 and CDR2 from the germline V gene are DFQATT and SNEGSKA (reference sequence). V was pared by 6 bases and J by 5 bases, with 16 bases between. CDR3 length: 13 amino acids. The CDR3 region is CSAAGDSGYGYTF. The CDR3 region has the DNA TGCAGTGCGGCAGGGGATTCGGGGTATGGCTACACCTTC.

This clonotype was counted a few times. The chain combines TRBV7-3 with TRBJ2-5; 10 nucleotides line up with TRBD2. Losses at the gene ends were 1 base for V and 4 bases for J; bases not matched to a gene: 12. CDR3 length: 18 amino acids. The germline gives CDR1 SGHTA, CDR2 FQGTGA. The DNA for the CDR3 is TGTGCCAGCAGCTTAAAGGTCGGCGGTAGCGGGGGGACAGAGACCCAGTACTTC. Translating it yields CASSLKVGGSGGTETQYF.

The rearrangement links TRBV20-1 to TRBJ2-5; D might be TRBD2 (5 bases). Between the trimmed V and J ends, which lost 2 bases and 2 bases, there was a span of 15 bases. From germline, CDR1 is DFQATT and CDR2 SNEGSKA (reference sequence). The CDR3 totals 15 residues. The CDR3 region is CSARRGRTFQETQYF. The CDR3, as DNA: TGCAGTGCTAGACGGGGAAGGACTTTTCAAGAGACCCAGTACTTC.

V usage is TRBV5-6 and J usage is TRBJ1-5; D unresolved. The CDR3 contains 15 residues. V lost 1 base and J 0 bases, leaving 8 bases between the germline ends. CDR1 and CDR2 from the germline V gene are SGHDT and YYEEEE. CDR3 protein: CASSLRVASNQPQHF. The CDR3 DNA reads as TGTGCCAGCAGCTTGAGGGTAGCTAGCAATCAGCCCCAGCATTTT.

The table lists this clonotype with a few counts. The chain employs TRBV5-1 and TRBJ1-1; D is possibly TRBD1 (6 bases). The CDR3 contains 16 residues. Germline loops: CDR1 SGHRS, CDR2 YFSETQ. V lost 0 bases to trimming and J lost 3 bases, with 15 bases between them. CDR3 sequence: CASSLAQGLKHTEAFF. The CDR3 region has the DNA TGCGCCAGCAGCTTGGCCCAGGGGCTTAAGCACACTGAAGCTTTCTTT.

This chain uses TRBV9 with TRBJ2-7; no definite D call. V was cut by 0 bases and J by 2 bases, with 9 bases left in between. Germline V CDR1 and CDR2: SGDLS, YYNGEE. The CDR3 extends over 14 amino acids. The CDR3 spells CASSVGDGPYEQYF. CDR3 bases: TGTGCCAGCAGCGTAGGTGATGGTCCCTACGAGCAGTACTTC.

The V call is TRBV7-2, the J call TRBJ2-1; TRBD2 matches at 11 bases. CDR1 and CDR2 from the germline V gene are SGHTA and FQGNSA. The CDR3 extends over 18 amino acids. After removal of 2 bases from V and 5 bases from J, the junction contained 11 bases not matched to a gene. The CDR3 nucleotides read TGTGCCAGCAGCTTAACAGGTTTACTAGCGGGAGTCAACAATGAGCAGTTCTTC. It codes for CASSLTGLLAGVNNEQFF.

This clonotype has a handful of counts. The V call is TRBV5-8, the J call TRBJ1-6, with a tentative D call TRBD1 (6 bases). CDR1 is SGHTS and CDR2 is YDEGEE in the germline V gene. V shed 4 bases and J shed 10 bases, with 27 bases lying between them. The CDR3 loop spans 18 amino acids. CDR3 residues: CASSPPELGAAGASPLHF. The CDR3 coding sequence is TGTGCCAGCAGCCCACCGGAGTTAGGCGCGGCAGGGGCCTCACCCCTCCACTTT.

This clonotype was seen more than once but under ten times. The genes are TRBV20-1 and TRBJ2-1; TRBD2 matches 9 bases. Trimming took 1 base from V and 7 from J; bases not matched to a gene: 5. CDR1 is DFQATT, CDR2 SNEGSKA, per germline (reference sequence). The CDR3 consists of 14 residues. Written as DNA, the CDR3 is TGCAGTGCTAGAGTAAGCGGGAGGACGAATGAGCAGTTCTTC. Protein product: CSARVSGRTNEQFF.

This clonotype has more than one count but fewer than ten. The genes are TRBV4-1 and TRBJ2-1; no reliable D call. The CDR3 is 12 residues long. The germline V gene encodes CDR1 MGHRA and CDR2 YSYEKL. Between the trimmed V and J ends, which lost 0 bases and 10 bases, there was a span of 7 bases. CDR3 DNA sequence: TGCGCCAGCAGCCAAGATCAGTTCGAGCAGTTCTTC. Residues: CASSQDQFEQFF.

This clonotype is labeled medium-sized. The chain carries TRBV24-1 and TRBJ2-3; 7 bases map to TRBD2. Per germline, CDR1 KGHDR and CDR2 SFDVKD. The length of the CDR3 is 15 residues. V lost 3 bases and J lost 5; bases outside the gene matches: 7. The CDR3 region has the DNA TGTGCCACCAGTGATCCGCGGGGGTACGGAGATACGCAGTATTTT. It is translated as CATSDPRGYGDTQYF.

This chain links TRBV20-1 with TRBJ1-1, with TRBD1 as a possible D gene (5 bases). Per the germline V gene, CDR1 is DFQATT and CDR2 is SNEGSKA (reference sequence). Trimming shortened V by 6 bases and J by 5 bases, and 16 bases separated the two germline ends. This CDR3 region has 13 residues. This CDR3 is CSARDGGRTEAFF. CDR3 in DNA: TGCAGTGCACGGGACGGGGGGAGAACTGAAGCTTTCTTT.

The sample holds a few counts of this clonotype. The CDR3 nucleotides read TGCGCCAGCAGCCCATGGACTAGCGGGGGCACATTGGGGGCCAACGTCCTGACTTTC. This translates into CASSPWTSGGTLGANVLTF. V is TRBV5-1 and J is TRBJ2-6; TRBD2 aligns across 13 bases. Germline CDR1 and CDR2: SGHRS and YFSETQ. The CDR3 is 19 amino acids. V gave up 4 bases and J gave up 4 bases; unmatched junction bases: 11.

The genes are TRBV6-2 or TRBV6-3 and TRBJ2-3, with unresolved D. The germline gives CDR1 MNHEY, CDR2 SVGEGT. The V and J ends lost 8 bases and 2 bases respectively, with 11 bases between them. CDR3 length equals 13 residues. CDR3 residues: CASQTDNTDTQYF. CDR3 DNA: TGTGCCAGCCAGACTGATAACACAGATACGCAGTATTTT.

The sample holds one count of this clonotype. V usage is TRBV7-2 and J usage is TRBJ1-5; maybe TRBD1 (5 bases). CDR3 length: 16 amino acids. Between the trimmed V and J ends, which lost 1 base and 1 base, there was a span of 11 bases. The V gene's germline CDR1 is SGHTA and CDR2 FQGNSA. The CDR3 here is CASSLVLGVSNQPQHF. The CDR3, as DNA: TGTGCCAGCAGCTTAGTTTTGGGGGTGAGCAATCAGCCCCAGCATTTT.

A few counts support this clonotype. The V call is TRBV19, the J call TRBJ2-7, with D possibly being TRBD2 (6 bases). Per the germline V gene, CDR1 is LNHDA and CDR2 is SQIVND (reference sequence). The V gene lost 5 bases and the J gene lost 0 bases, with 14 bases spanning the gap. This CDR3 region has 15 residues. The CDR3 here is CASSPSIAVSYEQYF. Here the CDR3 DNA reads TGTGCCAGTAGTCCCTCCATAGCGGTCTCCTACGAGCAGTACTTC. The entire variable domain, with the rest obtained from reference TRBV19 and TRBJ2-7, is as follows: DGGITQSPKYLFRKEGQNVTLSCEQNLNHDAMYWYRQDPGQGLRLIYYSQIVNDFQKGDIAEGYSVSREKKESFPLTVTSAQKNPTAFYLCASSPSIAVSYEQYFGPGTRLTVT.

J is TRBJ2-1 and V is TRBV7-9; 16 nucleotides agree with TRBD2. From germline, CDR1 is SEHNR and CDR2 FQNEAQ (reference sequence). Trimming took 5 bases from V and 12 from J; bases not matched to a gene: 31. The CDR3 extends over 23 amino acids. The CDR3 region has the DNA TGTGCCAGCAGCCGATACGGGACAGGGAGCCTCTCCGGGACTAGCGGGAGGGCCGGTGGGCAGTTCTTC. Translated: CASSRYGTGSLSGTSGRAGGQFF.

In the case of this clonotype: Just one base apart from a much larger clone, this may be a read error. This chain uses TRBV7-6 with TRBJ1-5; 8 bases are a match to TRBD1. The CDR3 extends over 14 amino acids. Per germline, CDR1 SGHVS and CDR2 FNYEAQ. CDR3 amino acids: CASSPGTGNQPKHF. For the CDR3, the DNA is TGTGCCAGCAGCCCCGGGACAGGCAATCAGCCCAAGCATTTT.

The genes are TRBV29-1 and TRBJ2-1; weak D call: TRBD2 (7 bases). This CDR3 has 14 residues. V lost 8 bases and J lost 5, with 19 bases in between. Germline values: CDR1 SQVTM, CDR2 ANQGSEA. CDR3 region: CSPRREGGNNEQFF. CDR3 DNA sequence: TGCAGCCCCAGGAGGGAGGGGGGTAACAATGAGCAGTTCTTC.

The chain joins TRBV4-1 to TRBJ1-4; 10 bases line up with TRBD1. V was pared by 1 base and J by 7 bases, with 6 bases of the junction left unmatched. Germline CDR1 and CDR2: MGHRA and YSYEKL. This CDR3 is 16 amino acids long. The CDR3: CASSQVPGQGFEKLFF. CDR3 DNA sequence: TGCGCCAGCAGCCAAGTGCCGGGACAGGGGTTTGAAAAACTGTTTTTT.

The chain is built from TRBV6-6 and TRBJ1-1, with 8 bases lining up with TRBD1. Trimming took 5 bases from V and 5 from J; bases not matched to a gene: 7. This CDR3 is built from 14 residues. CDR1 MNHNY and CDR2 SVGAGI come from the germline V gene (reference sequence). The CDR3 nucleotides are TGTGCCAGCAGTCAACCTACAGGGGGGACTGAAGCTTTCTTT. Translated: CASSQPTGGTEAFF.